This T cell receptor (beta chain) stems from a study of blood T cell repertoires in COVID-19. The CDR3 consists of 17 residues. The protocol was immunoSEQ multiplex PCR, while the TCRdb copy is restricted to in-frame clones and leaves out a portion. The repertoire holds approximately 170,000 clones, roughly 84% seen once, with under 12% in the top ten. Sequencing was performed on peripheral blood. This clonotype was obtained from an elderly woman with active or convalescent COVID-19. The V and J genes are TRBV21-1 and TRBJ2-7; the D call TRBD1 from the table was never checked on the DNA. TRBV21-1 is assigned pseudogene status. The CDR3 spells CASSKRGPGQGTYEQYF. CDR3 nucleotides: TGTGCCAGCAGCAAAAGGGGGCCTGGACAGGGGACCTACGAGCAGTACTTC.